This T cell receptor (beta chain) stems from a study of T cell responses to AZD1222 COVID-19 vaccine. Study findings and constraints: Vaccine-associated CD4 TCRs ranged over spike, dominating at 160-218 and 743-854. Clonal diversity may have been underestimated, and the donors were mostly white British, with more females than males.

In regard to this clone: Its specificity is unknown.

The assay was immunoSEQ multiplex PCR, and TCRdb's table has in-frame clones only and misses some. The sample includes roughly 120,000 clones, approximately 90% of them seen just once. This clonotype originated in an adult who received the AZD1222 COVID-19 vaccine. The input for sequencing was peripheral blood, taken 28 days after the second AZD1222 dose.

CDR3 region: CASSLEGTKYF. CDR3 DNA: TGTGCCAGCAGCTTAGAGGGGACAAAGTACTTC. The chain links TRBV7-9 to TRBJ2-7; tentative D call: TRBD1 (6 bases). The CDR3 has 11 amino acids. V was trimmed by 1 base and J by 11 bases, leaving 9 bases between them. Germline V CDR1 and CDR2: SEHNR, FQNEAQ (reference sequence).